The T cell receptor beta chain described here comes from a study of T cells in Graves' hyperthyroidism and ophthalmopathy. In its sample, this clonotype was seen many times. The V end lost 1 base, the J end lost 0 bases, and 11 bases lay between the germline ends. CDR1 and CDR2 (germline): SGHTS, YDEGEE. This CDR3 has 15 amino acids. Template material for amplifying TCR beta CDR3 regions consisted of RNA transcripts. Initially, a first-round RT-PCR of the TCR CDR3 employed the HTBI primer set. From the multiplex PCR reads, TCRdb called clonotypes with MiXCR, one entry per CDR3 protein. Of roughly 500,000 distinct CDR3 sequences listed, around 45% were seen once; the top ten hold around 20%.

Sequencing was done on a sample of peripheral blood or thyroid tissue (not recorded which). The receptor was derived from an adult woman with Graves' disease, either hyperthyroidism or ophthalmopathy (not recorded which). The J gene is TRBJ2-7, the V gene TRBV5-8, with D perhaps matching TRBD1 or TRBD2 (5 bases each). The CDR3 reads CASSLRDGSSYEQYF. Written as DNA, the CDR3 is TGTGCCAGCAGCTTGCGGGACGGCAGCTCCTACGAGCAGTACTTC.